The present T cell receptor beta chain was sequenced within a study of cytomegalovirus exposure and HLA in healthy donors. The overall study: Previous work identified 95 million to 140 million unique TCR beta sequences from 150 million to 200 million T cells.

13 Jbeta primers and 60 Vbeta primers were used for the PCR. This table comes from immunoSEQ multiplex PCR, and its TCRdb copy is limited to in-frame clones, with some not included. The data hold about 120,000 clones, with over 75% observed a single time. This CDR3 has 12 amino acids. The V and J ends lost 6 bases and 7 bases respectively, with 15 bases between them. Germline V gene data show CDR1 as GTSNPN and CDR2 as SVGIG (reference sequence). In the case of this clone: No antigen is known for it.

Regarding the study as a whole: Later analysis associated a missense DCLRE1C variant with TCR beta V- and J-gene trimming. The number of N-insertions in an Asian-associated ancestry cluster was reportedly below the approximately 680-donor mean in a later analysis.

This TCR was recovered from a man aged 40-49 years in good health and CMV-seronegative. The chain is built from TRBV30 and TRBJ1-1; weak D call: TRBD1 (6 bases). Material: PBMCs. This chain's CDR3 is CACLSLGGEAFF. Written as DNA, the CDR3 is TGTGCCTGCCTTTCCCTAGGGGGTGAAGCTTTCTTT.